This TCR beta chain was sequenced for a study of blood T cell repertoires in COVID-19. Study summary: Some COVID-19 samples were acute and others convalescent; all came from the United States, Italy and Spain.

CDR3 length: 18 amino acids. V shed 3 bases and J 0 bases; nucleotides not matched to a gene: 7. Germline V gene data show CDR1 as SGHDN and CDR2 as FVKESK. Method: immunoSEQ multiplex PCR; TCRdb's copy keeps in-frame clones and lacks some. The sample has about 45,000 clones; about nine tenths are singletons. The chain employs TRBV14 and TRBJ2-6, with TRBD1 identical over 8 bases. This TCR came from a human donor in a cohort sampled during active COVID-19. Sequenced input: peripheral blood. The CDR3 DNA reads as TGTGCCAGCAGCCAGGGGACAGGTCCCCTCTCTGGGGCCAACGTCCTGACTTTC. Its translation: CASSQGTGPLSGANVLTF. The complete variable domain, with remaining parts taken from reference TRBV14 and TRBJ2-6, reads EAGVTQFPSHSVIEKGQTVTLRCDPISGHDNLYWYRRVMGKEIKFLLHFVKESKQDESGMPNNRFLAERTGGTYSTLKVQPAELEDSGVYFCASSQGTGPLSGANVLTFGAGSRLTVL.